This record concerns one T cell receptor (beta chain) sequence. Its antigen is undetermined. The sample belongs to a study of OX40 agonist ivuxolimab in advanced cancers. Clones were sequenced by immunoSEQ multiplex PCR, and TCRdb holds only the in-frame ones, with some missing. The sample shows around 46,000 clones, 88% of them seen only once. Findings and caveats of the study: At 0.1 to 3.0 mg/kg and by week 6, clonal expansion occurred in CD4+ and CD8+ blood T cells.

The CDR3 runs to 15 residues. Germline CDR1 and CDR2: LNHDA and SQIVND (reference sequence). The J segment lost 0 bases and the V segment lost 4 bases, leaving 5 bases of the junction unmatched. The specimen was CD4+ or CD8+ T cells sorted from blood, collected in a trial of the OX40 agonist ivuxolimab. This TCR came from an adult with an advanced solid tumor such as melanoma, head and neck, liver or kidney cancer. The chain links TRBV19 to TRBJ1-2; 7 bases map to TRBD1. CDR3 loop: CASSTQTGSNYGYTF. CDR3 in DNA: TGTGCCAGTAGTACTCAGACAGGGTCTAACTATGGCTACACCTTC.